Listed below are T cell receptor beta chains from one sample, sequenced in a study of graft-versus-host responses after intestinal transplantation. Some clones are missing from TCRdb's copy, which holds only in-frame ones; the method was immunoSEQ multiplex PCR. This sample yields over 80,000 clones, of which 90% to 95% are seen a single time; roughly 0.2% belongs to the top ten. Their antigen targets remain unknown. Sequences were derived from unstimulated CD4+ T cells sorted from spleen or lymph node cells, sampled before transplant. These receptors originate from a human donor who was the organ donor for an intestinal transplant. The CDR3 runs from the conserved cysteine through the conserved F or W. Each record gives: D gene, J gene, clone size, V gene, CDR3 DNA, CDR3 protein. A D gene is named only where the DNA matches it firmly. Clone size appears in some rows only: once, few, many, or a class for an expanded clone.

NA | TRBJ1-1 | NA | TRBV7-3 | TGTGCCAGCAGCCGAGGGGGTAACACTGAAGCTTTCTTT | CASSRGGNTEAFF
TRBD2 | TRBJ2-2 | once | TRBV7-7 | TGTGCCAGCAGCTCCCGACGGGAGGGAGCCGGGGAGCTGTTTTTT | CASSSRREGAGELFF
TRBD1 | TRBJ1-1 | NA | TRBV5-1 | TGCGCCAGCAGCTACCCCACAGGGGGCGGCACTGAAGCTTTCTTT | CASSYPTGGGTEAFF
NA | TRBJ2-7 | NA | TRBV7-2 | TGTGCCAGCAGCTTAATCTCCAGGTTCTCCTACGAGCAGTACTTC | CASSLISRFSYEQYF
NA | TRBJ1-6 | NA | TRBV10-3 | TGTGCCATCTCCTGGGAGGGGGGAAGGTCACCCCTCCACTTT | CAISWEGGRSPLHF
TRBD1 | TRBJ1-1 | NA | TRBV12-5 | TGTGCTAGTGGTCTCAGGACAGGGGGTTTGAACACTGAAGCTTTCTTT | CASGLRTGGLNTEAFF
TRBD1 | TRBJ1-2 | NA | TRBV4-1 | TGCGCCAGCAGCCGACAGGGGGACTATGGCTACACCTTC | CASSRQGDYGYTF
NA | TRBJ1-2 | few | TRBV19 | TGTGCCAGTACCAGGACGGGGTACTATGGCTACACCTTC | CASTRTGYYGYTF
NA | TRBJ2-7 | NA | TRBV4-3 | TGCGCCAGCAGCCAAGTCGAGAGCTCCTACGAGCAGTACTTC | CASSQVESSYEQYF
NA | TRBJ1-5 | NA | TRBV6-1 | TGTGCCAGCAGTGGACAGATCGCAGTCAGACAGCCCCAGCATTTT | CASSGQIAVRQPQHF
TRBD1 | TRBJ1-6 | NA | TRBV6-5 | TGTGCCAGCAGTTACTTCGGACAGGTGTATAATTCACCCCTCCACTTT | CASSYFGQVYNSPLHF
TRBD1 | TRBJ2-7 | NA | TRBV9 | TGTGCCAGCAGCGCCAGGGGGCACACCTACGAGCAGTACTTC | CASSARGHTYEQYF
NA | TRBJ1-3 | few | TRBV6-6 | TGTGCCAGCAGTCTAGCGGGAAACACCATATATTTT | CASSLAGNTIYF
TRBD1 | TRBJ1-6 | NA | TRBV19 | TGTGCCAGTAGCAGGACAGGGAAAAATTCACCCCTCCACTTT | CASSRTGKNSPLHF
NA | TRBJ1-5 | few | TRBV4-1 | TGCGCCAGCAGCCATAACCCTCCGGGCAATCAGCCCCAGCATTTT | CASSHNPPGNQPQHF
NA | TRBJ2-1 | NA | TRBV7-9 | TGTGCCAGCAGCTTAGTGGTAGGGGACAATGAGCAGTTCTTC | CASSLVVGDNEQFF
TRBD1 | TRBJ2-7 | NA | TRBV6-1 | TGTGCCAGCAGTGAACGTAGGGACAGGGCCTACGAGCAGTACTTC | CASSERRDRAYEQYF
NA | TRBJ2-7 | NA | TRBV2 | TGTGCCAGCAGTGTAGGGGTTTCCTCCTACGAGCAGTACTTC | CASSVGVSSYEQYF
NA | TRBJ2-3 | NA | TRBV7-2 | TGTGCCAGCAGCTCGTCTCGGTCGGGTACGCAGTATTTT | CASSSSRSGTQYF
TRBD1 | TRBJ2-1 | NA | TRBV7-2 | TGTGCCAGCAGCTTCTTGTCGGGACAGGGATACAATGAGCAGTTCTTC | CASSFLSGQGYNEQFF
NA | TRBJ1-2 | few | TRBV5-4 | TGTGCCAGCAGCTTGGTCGGGTCTAACTATGGCTACACCTTC | CASSLVGSNYGYTF
NA | TRBJ1-4 | NA | TRBV4-1 | TGCGCCAGCAGCCCAAGAGGTAGTCAGGGGCCTAATGAAAAACTGTTTTTT | CASSPRGSQGPNEKLFF
NA | TRBJ2-4 | NA | TRBV4-1 | TGCGCCAGCAAGGAGGGGCTGGCCAAAAACATTCAGTACTTC | CASKEGLAKNIQYF
NA | TRBJ2-5 | NA | TRBV6-1 | TGTGCCAGCAGTGAAGTAACAGGTCGGGAGACCCAGTACTTC | CASSEVTGRETQYF
NA | TRBJ2-7 | NA | TRBV4-1 | TGCGCCAGCAGCCAAGAATACCGGGGGTACGAGCAGTACTTC | CASSQEYRGYEQYF
NA | TRBJ1-2 | NA | TRBV5-6 | TGTGCCAGCAGCTTGGCCCCGGGGGGCTACACCTTC | CASSLAPGGYTF
NA | TRBJ1-2 | NA | TRBV29-1 | TGCAGCGTTGAGAAGGGGGTGGACTATGGCTACACCTTC | CSVEKGVDYGYTF
NA | TRBJ1-2 | NA | TRBV30 | TGTGCCTGGAGCGCCTTCACAGATTATGGCTACACCTTC | CAWSAFTDYGYTF
NA | TRBJ2-7 | NA | TRBV9 | TGTGCCAGCAGCGTAGGGTTGGGCTCTTCTGCCACCCGGGGGTACTACGAGCAGTACTTC | CASSVGLGSSATRGYYEQYF
NA | TRBJ2-5 | NA | TRBV5-1 | TGCGCCAGCAGCCAAAACTACAGGTCACAAGAGACCCAGTACTTC | CASSQNYRSQETQYF
TRBD1 | TRBJ2-3 | once | TRBV5-1 | TGCGCCAGCAGCTCCAGCCCGGGACAGGTGTCAGGTACGCAGTATTTT | CASSSSPGQVSGTQYF
NA | TRBJ1-1 | NA | TRBV7-6 | TGTGCCAGCAGCTTCGGAGTCCCGTTTCAGGCTTTCTTT | CASSFGVPFQAFF
TRBD2 | TRBJ2-1 | NA | TRBV19 | TGTGCCAGTAGTCCTAGCGGGGGGGCCTATGAGCAGTTCTTC | CASSPSGGAYEQFF
NA | TRBJ1-1 | NA | TRBV28 | TGTGCCAGCAGTTTATTGCGGGGACTTAACACTGAAGCTTTCTTT | CASSLLRGLNTEAFF
NA | TRBJ2-1 | NA | TRBV5-1 | TGCGCCAGCAGCCGGGACTTCTATGAGCAGTTCTTC | CASSRDFYEQFF
NA | TRBJ2-3 | NA | TRBV7-2 | TGTGCCAGCAGCTTTCGGGGATGGGGGGGCCGAGATACGCAGTATTTT | CASSFRGWGGRDTQYF